Detailed here is one T cell receptor (beta chain). The sample belongs to a study of blood T cell repertoires in COVID-19. As for the study in general: T cells, B-cell-depleted T cells, or PBMCs provided the cDNA or gDNA that served as material.

Germline assignment: CDR1 SGHNT and CDR2 YYREEE (reference sequence). Trimming cost V 2 bases and J 4 bases; bases outside gene matches: 6. The CDR3 is 15 amino acids. As handled by the study authors: Amplified reference gene primers provided the basis for estimating nucleated cell counts. Profiling relied on immunoSEQ multiplex PCR, and the TCRdb table lists in-frame clones only, not all of them. The V and J calls and clone size come from that table; D and trimming were worked out from the DNA. The sample records roughly 120,000 clones, about two thirds being singletons. The sample was peripheral blood. This TCR was recovered from a human donor with acute or convalescent COVID-19. The donor label of this sample is uncertain. The V gene is TRBV5-4, the J gene TRBJ2-1, with TRBD2 matching over 7 bases. The CDR3 sequence: CASSFGGGGYNEQFF. CDR3 DNA: TGTGCCAGCAGCTTCGGCGGGGGAGGGTACAATGAGCAGTTCTTC.